This T cell receptor (beta chain) was profiled in a study of cytomegalovirus exposure and HLA in healthy donors. The germline gives CDR1 KGHSH, CDR2 LQKENI. This CDR3 is 17 amino acids long. J gave up 5 bases and V 0 bases, and 8 bases lay outside the gene matches. General study results and limits: A previous analysis found most TCR beta V segments productive roughly 87% or roughly 30% of the time. Trimming of TCR beta V- and J-genes showed a link, identified in a later analysis, to a missense DCLRE1C variant.

Remarks on this clone: Antigen: not known.

With 60 Vbeta and 13 Jbeta primers, the PCR was carried out. Sequencing used immunoSEQ multiplex PCR; TCRdb keeps in-frame clones, though not all of them. The sample carries 150,000 to 200,000 clones, 80% to 85% recorded once. Sample: PBMCs. The gene calls are TRBV18 and TRBJ2-4; 9 nucleotides line up with TRBD1. This sequence originates from a woman aged 25 to 39 in good health and CMV-seronegative. CDR3 coding DNA: TGTGCCAGCTCACCACCGGGATTGACAGGGGGGCAAAACATTCAGTACTTC. This translates into CASSPPGLTGGQNIQYF. The full variable domain, rest sourced from reference TRBV18 and TRBJ2-4, is NAGVMQNPRHLVRRRGQEARLRCSPMKGHSHVYWYRQLPEEGLKFMVYLQKENIIDESGMPKERFSAEFPKEGPSILRIQQVVRGDSAAYFCASSPPGLTGGQNIQYFGAGTRLSVL.